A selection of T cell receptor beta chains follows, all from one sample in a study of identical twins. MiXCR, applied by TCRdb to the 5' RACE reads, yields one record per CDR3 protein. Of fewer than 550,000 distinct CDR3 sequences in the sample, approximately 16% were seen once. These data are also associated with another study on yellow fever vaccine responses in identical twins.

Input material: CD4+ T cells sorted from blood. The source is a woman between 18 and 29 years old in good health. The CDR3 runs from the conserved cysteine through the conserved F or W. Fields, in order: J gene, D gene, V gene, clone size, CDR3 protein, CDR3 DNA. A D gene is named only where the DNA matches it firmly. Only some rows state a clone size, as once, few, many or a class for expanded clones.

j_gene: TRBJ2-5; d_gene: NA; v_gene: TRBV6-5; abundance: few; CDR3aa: CASSSSPVVLQETQYF; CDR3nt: TGTGCCAGCAGTTCCTCCCCCGTGGTACTACAAGAGACCCAGTACTTC
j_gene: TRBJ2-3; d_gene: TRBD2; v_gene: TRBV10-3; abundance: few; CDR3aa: CAISPGLAGHTDTQYF; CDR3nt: TGTGCCATCAGTCCTGGACTAGCGGGCCACACAGATACGCAGTATTTT
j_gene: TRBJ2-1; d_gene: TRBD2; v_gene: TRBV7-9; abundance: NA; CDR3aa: CASSFGLAGGRNEQFF; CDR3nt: TGTGCCAGCAGTTTCGGACTAGCGGGGGGGCGCAATGAGCAGTTCTTC
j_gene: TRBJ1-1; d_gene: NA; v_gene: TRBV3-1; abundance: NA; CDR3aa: CASRAGGAGTEAFF; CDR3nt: TGTGCCAGCAGGGCGGGGGGGGCTGGAACTGAAGCTTTCTTT
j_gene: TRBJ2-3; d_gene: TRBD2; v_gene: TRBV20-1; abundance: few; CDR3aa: CSARKGLAFADTQYF; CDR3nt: TGCAGTGCTAGAAAGGGACTAGCGTTCGCAGATACGCAGTATTTT
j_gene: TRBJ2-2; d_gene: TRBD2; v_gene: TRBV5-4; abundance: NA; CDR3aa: CASSQGPSGSVGELFF; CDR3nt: TGTGCCAGCAGCCAAGGGCCTAGCGGGAGTGTCGGGGAGCTGTTTTTT
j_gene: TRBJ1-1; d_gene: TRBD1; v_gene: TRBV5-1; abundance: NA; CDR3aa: CASSFNIPGQGNTEAFF; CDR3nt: TGCGCCAGCAGCTTCAACATTCCGGGACAGGGGAACACTGAAGCTTTCTTT
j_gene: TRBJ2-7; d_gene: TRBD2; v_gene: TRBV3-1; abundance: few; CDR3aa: CASSQGTSGTVEQYF; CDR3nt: TGTGCCAGCAGCCAAGGGACTAGCGGGACCGTCGAGCAGTACTTC
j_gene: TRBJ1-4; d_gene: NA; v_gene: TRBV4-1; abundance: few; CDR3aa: CASSPVNPTNEKLFF; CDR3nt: TGCGCCAGCAGCCCGGTCAATCCAACTAATGAAAAACTGTTTTTT
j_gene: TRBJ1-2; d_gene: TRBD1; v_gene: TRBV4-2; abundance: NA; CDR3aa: CASSQNAGTDNYGYTF; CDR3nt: TGTGCCAGCAGCCAAAACGCCGGGACAGATAACTATGGCTACACCTTC
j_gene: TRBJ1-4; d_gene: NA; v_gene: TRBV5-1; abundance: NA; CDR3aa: CASSLFADSNEKLFF; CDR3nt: TGCGCCAGCAGCTTGTTCGCAGACAGCAATGAAAAACTGTTTTTT
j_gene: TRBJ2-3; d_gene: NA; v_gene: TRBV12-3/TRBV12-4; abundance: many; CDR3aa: CASSLLVTGTDTQYF; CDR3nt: TGTGCCAGCAGTTTACTGGTTACCGGCACAGATACGCAGTATTTT
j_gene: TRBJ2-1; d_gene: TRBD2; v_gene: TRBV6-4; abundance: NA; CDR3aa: CAFCFLPRGASGRGNEQFF; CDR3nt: TGTGCCTTCTGTTTCCTCCCTCGCGGGGCTAGCGGGAGAGGTAATGAGCAGTTCTTC
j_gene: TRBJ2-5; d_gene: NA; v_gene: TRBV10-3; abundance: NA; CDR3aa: CAISGGVQETQYF; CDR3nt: TGTGCCATCAGTGGGGGGGTCCAAGAGACCCAGTACTTC
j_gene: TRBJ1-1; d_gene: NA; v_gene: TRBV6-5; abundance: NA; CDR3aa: CASSTSRWMNTEAFF; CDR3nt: TGTGCCAGCAGTACTTCTAGGTGGATGAACACTGAAGCTTTCTTT
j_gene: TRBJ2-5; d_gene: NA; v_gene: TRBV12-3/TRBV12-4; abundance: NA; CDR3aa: CASTNGLGPDPETQYF; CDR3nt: TGTGCCAGCACCAACGGGCTGGGGCCCGACCCGGAGACCCAGTACTTC
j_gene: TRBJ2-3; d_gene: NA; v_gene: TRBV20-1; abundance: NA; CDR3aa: CSARATGQISDTQYF; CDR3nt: TGCAGTGCTAGGGCTACGGGACAAATATCAGATACGCAGTATTTT
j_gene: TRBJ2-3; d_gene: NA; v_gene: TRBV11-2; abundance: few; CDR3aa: CASSLFRRLSDPTYTDTQYF; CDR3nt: TGTGCCAGCAGCTTATTTCGTCGACTATCGGACCCAACCTACACAGATACGCAGTATTTT
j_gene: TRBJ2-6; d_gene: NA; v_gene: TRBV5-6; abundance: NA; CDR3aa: CASSFQAPISGANVLTF; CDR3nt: TGTGCCAGCAGCTTCCAGGCCCCCATCTCTGGGGCCAACGTCCTGACTTTC
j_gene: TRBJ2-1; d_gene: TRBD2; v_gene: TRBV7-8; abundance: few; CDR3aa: CASSLATGTSGINEQFF; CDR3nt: TGTGCCAGCAGCTTAGCTACCGGGACTAGCGGGATCAATGAGCAGTTCTTC
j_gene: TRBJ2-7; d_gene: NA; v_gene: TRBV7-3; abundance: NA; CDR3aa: CASSPVGQIPLFPLYEQYF; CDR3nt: TGTGCCAGCAGCCCGGTGGGACAAATCCCTTTATTCCCTCTCTACGAGCAGTACTTC
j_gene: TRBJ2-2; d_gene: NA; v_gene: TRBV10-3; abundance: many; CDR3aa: CAISGLGITGELFF; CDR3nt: TGTGCCATCAGTGGGCTAGGGATCACCGGGGAGCTGTTTTTT
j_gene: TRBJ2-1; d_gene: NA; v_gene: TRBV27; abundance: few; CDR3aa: CASSFRQGGNEQFF; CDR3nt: TGTGCCAGCAGTTTTAGGCAGGGTGGCAATGAGCAGTTCTTC
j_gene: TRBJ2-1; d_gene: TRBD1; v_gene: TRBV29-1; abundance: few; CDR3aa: CSVEDPDRGSYNEQFF; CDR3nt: TGCAGCGTTGAAGATCCGGACAGGGGTTCATACAATGAGCAGTTCTTC
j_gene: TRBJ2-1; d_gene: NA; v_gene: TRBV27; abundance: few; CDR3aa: CASSLFVGSSLPYNEQFF; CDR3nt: TGTGCCAGCAGTTTATTTGTCGGGAGCTCGCTTCCCTACAATGAGCAGTTCTTC
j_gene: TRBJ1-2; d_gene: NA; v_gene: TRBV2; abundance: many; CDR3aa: CASTGDYGYTF; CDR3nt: TGTGCCAGCACAGGGGACTATGGCTACACCTTC
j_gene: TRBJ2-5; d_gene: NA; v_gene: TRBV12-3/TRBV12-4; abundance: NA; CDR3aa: CASSLAGGRKTQYF; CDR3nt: TGTGCCAGCAGTTTAGCGGGGGGGCGAAAGACCCAGTACTTC
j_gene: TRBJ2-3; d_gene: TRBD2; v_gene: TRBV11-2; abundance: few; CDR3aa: CASSDGTSGGRTDTQYF; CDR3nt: TGTGCCAGCAGCGACGGGACTAGCGGGGGGAGGACAGATACGCAGTATTTT
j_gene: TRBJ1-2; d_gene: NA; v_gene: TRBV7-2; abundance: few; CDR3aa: CASSQRRIYGYTF; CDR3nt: TGTGCCAGCAGCCAAAGGAGGATCTATGGCTACACCTTC
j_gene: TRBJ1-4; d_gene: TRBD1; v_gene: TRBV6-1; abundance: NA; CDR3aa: CASRDRGYNEKLFF; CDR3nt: TGTGCCAGCAGGGACAGGGGTTATAATGAAAAACTGTTTTTT
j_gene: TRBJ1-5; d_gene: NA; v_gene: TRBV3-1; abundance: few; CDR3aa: CASSQDVGYLPQHF; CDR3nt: TGTGCCAGCAGCCAAGATGTAGGGTATCTGCCCCAGCATTTT
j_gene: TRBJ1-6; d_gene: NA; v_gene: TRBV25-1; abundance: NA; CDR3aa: CASTALGSGPLHF; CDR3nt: TGTGCCAGCACCGCTCTCGGCAGCGGTCCCCTCCACTTT
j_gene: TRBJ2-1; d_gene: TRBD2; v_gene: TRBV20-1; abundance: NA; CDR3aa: CSARFRTRLTYNEQFF; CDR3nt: TGCAGTGCTAGATTCCGGACTAGGCTGACCTACAATGAGCAGTTCTTC
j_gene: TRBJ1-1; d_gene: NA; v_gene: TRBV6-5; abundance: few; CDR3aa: CASSYSGTLNTEAFF; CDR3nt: TGTGCCAGCAGTTACTCGGGGACTTTGAACACTGAAGCTTTCTTT
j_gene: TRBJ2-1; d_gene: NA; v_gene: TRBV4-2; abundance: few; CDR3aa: CASSQERTAKGNEQFF; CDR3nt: TGTGCCAGCAGCCAAGAAAGAACAGCTAAGGGCAATGAGCAGTTCTTC
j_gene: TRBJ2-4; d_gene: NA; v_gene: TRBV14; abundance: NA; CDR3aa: CASSQGLIQYF; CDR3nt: TGTGCCAGCAGCCAAGGACTGATTCAGTACTTC
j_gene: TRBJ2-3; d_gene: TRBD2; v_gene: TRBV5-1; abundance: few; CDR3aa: CASSLAASGTSTDTQYF; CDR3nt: TGCGCCAGCAGCTTGGCGGCTAGCGGAACTAGCACAGATACGCAGTATTTT
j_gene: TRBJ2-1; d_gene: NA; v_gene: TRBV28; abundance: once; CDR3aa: CASRQGSINEQFF; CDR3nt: TGTGCCAGCAGACAGGGAAGTATAAATGAGCAGTTCTTC
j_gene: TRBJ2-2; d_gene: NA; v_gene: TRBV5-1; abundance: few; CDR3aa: CASSDTTGELFF; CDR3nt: TGCGCCAGCAGCGACACCACCGGGGAGCTGTTTTTT
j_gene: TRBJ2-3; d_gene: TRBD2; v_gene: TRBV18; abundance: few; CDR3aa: CASSPPRGGDTQYF; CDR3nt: TGTGCCAGCTCACCACCGCGGGGGGGAGATACGCAGTATTTT
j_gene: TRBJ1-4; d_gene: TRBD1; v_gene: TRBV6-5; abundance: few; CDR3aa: CASSSTGAGKLFF; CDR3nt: TGTGCCAGCAGTTCTACAGGGGCTGGGAAACTGTTTTTT
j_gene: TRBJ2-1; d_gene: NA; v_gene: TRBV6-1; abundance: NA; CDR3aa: CASSKQTEYNEQFF; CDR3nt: TGTGCCAGCAGTAAACAGACGGAATACAATGAGCAGTTCTTC
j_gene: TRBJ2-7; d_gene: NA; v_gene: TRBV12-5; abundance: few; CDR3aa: CASGKGENEQYF; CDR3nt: TGTGCTAGTGGAAAAGGTGAAAACGAGCAGTACTTC
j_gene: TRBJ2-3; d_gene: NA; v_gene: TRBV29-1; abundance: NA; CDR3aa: CTCRFGTDTQYF; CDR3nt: TGCACTTGCAGGTTTGGCACAGATACGCAGTATTTT
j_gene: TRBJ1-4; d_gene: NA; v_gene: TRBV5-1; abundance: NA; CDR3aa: CASSLGTLSLYEKLFF; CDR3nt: TGCGCCAGCAGCTTGGGGACATTATCCCTTTATGAAAAACTGTTTTTT
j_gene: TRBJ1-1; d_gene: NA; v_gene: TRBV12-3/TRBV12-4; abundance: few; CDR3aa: CASSLGLVTEAFF; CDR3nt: TGTGCCAGCAGTTTGGGGCTGGTCACTGAAGCTTTCTTT
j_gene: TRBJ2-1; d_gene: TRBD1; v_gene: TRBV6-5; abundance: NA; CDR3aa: CASSYSIRFGTGLYNEQFF; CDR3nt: TGTGCCAGCAGTTACTCGATCAGGTTCGGGACAGGACTCTACAATGAGCAGTTCTTC
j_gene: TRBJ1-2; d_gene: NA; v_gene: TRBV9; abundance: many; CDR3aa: CASSVERGSYGYTF; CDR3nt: TGTGCCAGCAGCGTAGAAAGGGGGTCCTATGGCTACACCTTC
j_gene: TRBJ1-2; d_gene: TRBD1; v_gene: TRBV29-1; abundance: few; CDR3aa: CSVNGGGQDYGYTF; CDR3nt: TGCAGCGTTAATGGAGGGGGCCAGGACTATGGCTACACCTTC
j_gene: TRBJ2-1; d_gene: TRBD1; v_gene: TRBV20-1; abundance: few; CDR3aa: CSATDRGLEQFF; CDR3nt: TGCAGTGCCACAGACAGGGGGCTGGAGCAGTTCTTC